The rows below give T cell receptor beta chains drawn from one sample of a study of CD8+ T cells in alopecia areata. Profiled with immunoSEQ multiplex PCR; TCRdb holds only in-frame clones, not every one. Counted here are hundreds of thousands of clones, 67% occurring once; the ten biggest clones make up approximately 1.2%. Sequenced material: CD4+ T cells sorted from blood, taken at week 0. These receptors were taken from a human donor with alopecia areata. The CDR3 runs from the conserved cysteine through the conserved F or W. The D gene is left open where the match is weak. Clone size is not always given. Where it is, it says once, few, many or a class for expanded clones.

j_gene | d_gene | abundance | v_gene | CDR3nt | CDR3aa
TRBJ1-2 | . | . | TRBV18 | TGTGCCAGCTCACCACCGGTTCAGGGGACTGGCTACACCTTC | CASSPPVQGTGYTF
TRBJ2-7 | TRBD2 | . | TRBV18 | TGTGCCAGCTCACTGACTAGCGGGGGTCCCTACGAGCAGTACTTC | CASSLTSGGPYEQYF
TRBJ2-1 | TRBD2 | few | TRBV7-2 | TGTGCCAGCAGCTTAGTAGCGGGGATCGGGAATGAGCAGTTCTTC | CASSLVAGIGNEQFF
TRBJ2-5 | . | few | TRBV5-4 | TGTGCCAGCAGCCTGGCTACCACCTCGGGGGATGACCAGTACTTC | CASSLATTSGDDQYF
TRBJ2-1 | . | . | TRBV9 | TGTGCCAGCAGCCCCCCGTCGTATGAGCAGTTCTTC | CASSPPSYEQFF
TRBJ2-1 | . | . | TRBV4-1 | TGCGCCAGCAGCCAAGATAGGGTCCCTCAGGGTGAGCAGTTCTTC | CASSQDRVPQGEQFF
TRBJ1-1 | . | few | TRBV30 | TGTGCCTGGAGTATAGGGGGACGCGGTATAGCTTTCTTT | CAWSIGGRGIAFF
TRBJ1-2 | . | . | TRBV10-3 | TGTGCCATCAGTGAGTCAGGCGGGCCTAACTATGGCTACACCTTC | CAISESGGPNYGYTF
TRBJ2-4 | . | . | TRBV27 | TGTGCCAGCAGTTCGAGACTAGAAAGAGGGAAAAACATTCAGTACTTC | CASSSRLERGKNIQYF
TRBJ2-7 | TRBD2 | . | TRBV15 | TGTGCCACCAGCCCAAAGGTCGGGGGGGCCCACGAGCAGTACTTC | CATSPKVGGAHEQYF
TRBJ2-1 | . | . | TRBV7-3 | TGTGCCAGCAGCGTAGCGGCCAGCTCCTACAATGAGCAGTTCTTC | CASSVAASSYNEQFF
TRBJ2-3 | . | . | TRBV29-1 | TGCAGCGTTGTTAGGCCGGGCCGCACAGATACGCAGTATTTT | CSVVRPGRTDTQYF
TRBJ2-5 | . | once | TRBV14 | TGTGCCAGCAGCCAAGCCTGGGCGGAGACCCAGTACTTC | CASSQAWAETQYF
TRBJ2-5 | . | . | TRBV6-1 | TGTGCCAGCAGTGAAGCTGTCGAGACCCAGTACTTC | CASSEAVETQYF
TRBJ2-7 | . | . | TRBV7-9 | TGTGCCAGCAGCTTCTTTCAGGGACCGTACGAGCAGTACTTC | CASSFFQGPYEQYF
TRBJ1-5 | . | once | TRBV4-3 | TGCGCCAGCAGCCAAGGGACGGATAATCAGCCCCAGCATTTT | CASSQGTDNQPQHF
TRBJ1-2 | . | . | TRBV30 | TGTGCCTGGTCAACGGGGGCGCTGTCGAAAGGCTACACCTTC | CAWSTGALSKGYTF
TRBJ2-6 | . | once | TRBV6-6 | TGTGCCAGCAGTTATTTGGGCTGGGCCAACGTCCTGACTTTC | CASSYLGWANVLTF
TRBJ2-3 | . | . | TRBV7-2 | TGTGCCAGCAGCCTCTCGTGGGGCACAGATACGCAGTATTTT | CASSLSWGTDTQYF
TRBJ2-7 | . | . | TRBV30 | TGTGCCTGGAGGATATCCTACGAGCAGTACTTC | CAWRISYEQYF
TRBJ1-6 | . | . | TRBV15 | TGTGCCACCAGCAGAGATCGGGGGATCTCCTATAATTCACCCCTCCACTTT | CATSRDRGISYNSPLHF
TRBJ1-2 | TRBD1 | . | TRBV18 | TGTGCCAGCTCACCACCAGGGGGCGAGCATGGCTACACCTTC | CASSPPGGEHGYTF
TRBJ2-5 | TRBD1 | . | TRBV6-5 | TGTGCCAGCAGTCCCACGCATGGGACAGGGGAGACCCAGTACTTC | CASSPTHGTGETQYF
TRBJ2-1 | . | once | TRBV30 | TGTGCCTGGAACGGAGCGGCTTACAATGAGCAGTTCTTC | CAWNGAAYNEQFF
TRBJ2-3 | . | few | TRBV29-1 | TGCAGCGAGACAACTAGCACAGATACGCAGTATTTT | CSETTSTDTQYF
TRBJ1-5 | TRBD1 | . | TRBV7-9 | TGTGCCAGCAGCCTTACAGGGGGCGGGCAGCCCCAGCATTTT | CASSLTGGGQPQHF
TRBJ1-2 | TRBD1 | . | TRBV4-3 | TGCGCCAGCAGCGGACAGGGCTATGGCTACACCTTC | CASSGQGYGYTF
TRBJ2-3 | . | . | TRBV7-2 | TGTGCCAGCAGCTTAGATTTTAGAACAGATACGCAGTATTTT | CASSLDFRTDTQYF
TRBJ2-1 | . | . | TRBV29-1 | TGCAGCAGTGGGCTAGCGACGAATGAGCAGTTCTTC | CSSGLATNEQFF
TRBJ2-5 | . | . | TRBV7-6 | TGTGCCAGCAGCTTCGGCGGATACTCGGGGGAGACCCAGTACTTC | CASSFGGYSGETQYF
TRBJ1-2 | . | few | TRBV6-5 | TGTGCCAGCAGATCCCGGGCCCCTTCTAACTATGGCTACACCTTC | CASRSRAPSNYGYTF
TRBJ2-7 | . | . | TRBV27 | TGTGCCAGCAGGGGCACTGGGGGGCCCGGGGCCTACGAGCAGTACTTC | CASRGTGGPGAYEQYF
TRBJ2-6 | . | . | TRBV7-6 | TGTGCCAGCAGCGGGTCCCGCAGCTCTGGGGCCAACGTCCTGACTTTC | CASSGSRSSGANVLTF
TRBJ2-5 | TRBD2 | . | TRBV29-1 | TGCAGCGTTGGAGCGGGGGGAGAGACCCAGTACTTC | CSVGAGGETQYF
TRBJ1-2 | . | few | TRBV29-1 | TGCAGTTCTACGGGGACGGACTATGGCTACACCTTC | CSSTGTDYGYTF
TRBJ1-6 | TRBD1 | . | TRBV5-1 | TGCGCCAGCAGCCTCCAGGGGGCTAAAGGTTCACCCCTCCACTTT | CASSLQGAKGSPLHF
TRBJ1-5 | TRBD1 | . | TRBV29-1 | TGCAGCGTTGGCGGGACAGGGGTACAGCCCCAGCATTTT | CSVGGTGVQPQHF
TRBJ2-4 | . | . | TRBV25-1 | TGTGCCAGCAGTACGGTAGATAGTTTGAACATTCAGTACTTC | CASSTVDSLNIQYF
TRBJ1-3 | . | few | TRBV10-3 | TGTGCCATCAGCAAACAGGAATCTGGAAACACCATATATTTT | CAISKQESGNTIYF
TRBJ1-5 | . | . | TRBV4-1 | TGCGCCAGCAGCCAAGATGGGCGCGGGCAGCGGCCCCAGCATTTT | CASSQDGRGQRPQHF
TRBJ2-5 | . | . | TRBV4-3 | TGCGCCAGCAGCCAACGAGGGGGAGAGGAGACCCAGTACTTC | CASSQRGGEETQYF
TRBJ2-3 | TRBD1 | . | TRBV6-6 | TGTGCCAGCAGTTACGGGACAGGCGGGGCAGATACGCAGTATTTT | CASSYGTGGADTQYF
TRBJ2-5 | . | . | TRBV11-2 | TGTGCCAGCAGCTTTTCCCACGGGGGAGAGACCCAGTACTTC | CASSFSHGGETQYF
TRBJ2-7 | . | . | TRBV10-2 | TGCGCCAGCAGTGAGTTGGGCAGCGGATTATTCCCCTCCTACGAGCAGTACTTC | CASSELGSGLFPSYEQYF
TRBJ2-1 | . | . | TRBV29-1 | TGCAGCGGACAGGCTTCTTACAATGAGCAGTTCTTC | CSGQASYNEQFF
TRBJ2-4 | TRBD2 | . | TRBV30 | TGTGCCTGGTCCAGCGGGGGGGCTCATAGTGACTTC | CAWSSGGAHSDF
TRBJ2-7 | . | . | TRBV4-1 | TGCGCCAGCAGCGAGCAGGGTTACGAGCAGTACTTC | CASSEQGYEQYF
TRBJ1-1 | . | . | TRBV19 | TGTGCCAGTAGTATTGGGGGTTACACTGAAGCTTTCTTT | CASSIGGYTEAFF
TRBJ1-2 | . | . | TRBV4-1 | TGCGCCAGCAGCCTATCGGACACTCCTTACTATGGCTACACCTTC | CASSLSDTPYYGYTF
TRBJ1-5 | . | . | TRBV30 | TGTGCCTGGGGAAAGGGGGGCAATCAGCCCCAGCATTTT | CAWGKGGNQPQHF
TRBJ2-7 | . | . | TRBV29-1 | TGCAGCGTTGGGGGGACCTACGAGCAGTACTTC | CSVGGTYEQYF
TRBJ2-1 | . | . | TRBV19 | TGTGCCAGTAGTATTAGGGCCCCGGGCGATGAGCAGTTCTTC | CASSIRAPGDEQFF
TRBJ1-2 | TRBD1 | . | TRBV29-1 | TGCAGCGTTCATGACAGGGGCTATGGCTACACCTTC | CSVHDRGYGYTF
TRBJ1-1 | . | . | TRBV29-1 | TGCAGCGTCATCTCAGGGGCCAACACTGAAGCTTTCTTT | CSVISGANTEAFF
TRBJ2-7 | . | few | TRBV7-2 | TGTGCCAGCAGGCAAGCAGGTTCGACTTTCTACGAGCAGTACTTC | CASRQAGSTFYEQYF